In this sample, the clone carrying this T cell receptor beta chain turned up a few times. Its antigen is not identified. The data are from a study of identical twins. Findings of the study overall: Monozygotic twins shared more out-of-frame TCR alpha than recombination models predicted.

Using its own MiXCR run on the 5' RACE reads, TCRdb lists one record per CDR3 protein. The sample has roughly 220,000 distinct CDR3 sequences; under 8.5% are singletons. With 4 bases removed from V and 4 bases from J, the gap between germline ends came to 11 bases. The CDR3 runs 14 residues. Germline loops: CDR1 ENHRY, CDR2 SYGVKD. These data also featured in a second study, about T cells expressing NK-cell markers.

The sequenced material came from CD8+ T cells sorted from blood. The V call is TRBV10-3, the J call TRBJ1-5; TRBD1 is a possible D gene (6 bases). The clonotype comes from a woman between 18 and 29 years old in good health. This CDR3 is CAISVPGANQPQHF. The CDR3 nucleotides read TGTGCCATCAGTGTACCAGGGGCAAATCAGCCCCAGCATTTT.